This TCR beta chain derives from a study of CD8 T cells in ankylosing spondylitis (dated by TCRdb to 2016 to 2017). With respect to the entire study: The study set out to find disease-linked TCR variants by profiling T cell receptor beta repertoires in ankylosing spondylitis patients and healthy donors. The full study cohort was made up of roughly 25 ankylosing spondylitis patients and more than 90 healthy donors. Peripheral blood samples were taken, and synovial fluid was additionally collected from ankylosing spondylitis patients.

Study-wide conclusions, independent of this receptor: In peripheral blood, the disease-linked clones were found at relatively low frequencies and had a CD8+ phenotype. Significant enrichment of the disease-linked clones was reported in matched synovial fluid samples from ankylosing spondylitis patients. Some of the motif variants had been reported before in the synovial fluid and blood of reactive arthritis patients, a finding that suggests common disease-initiation mechanisms. Blood from ankylosing spondylitis patients appeared to be characterized by a TCR beta motif made up of several highly homologous amino acid variants.

Sequencing was carried out with an Illumina HiSeq 2500. Quantitative 5'-RACE with molecular barcodes was the method used to prepare the TCR beta libraries. Per the source publication's procedure: Disease-linked TCR variants were identified with a new computational method built on a probabilistic model of VDJ rearrangement. The public sequencing data were trimmed at Q25 with fastp and processed into clonotypes with MiXCR by TCRdb, which kept only in-frame beta chains. Each entry is one CDR3 protein sequence, shown with its most common DNA and genes. TCRdb's processing, not the authors', yielded these V and J calls. In all, the sample holds 200,000 to 250,000 distinct CDR3 sequences, and about 11% of those were seen once. Together, the top ten hold roughly 23% of the sample. This clonotype was picked up many times. Its antigen remains unidentified. No base qualities exist here, and no much larger clone lies one base off it.

Source material: blood, either unsorted or a sorted T cell fraction (not recorded which). This receptor was taken from a male donor with ankylosing spondylitis or in good health (not recorded which).

The nucleotide sequence is given as TGTGCCAGCAGCTTAAGGGTTACTAGCGGGGGGGGTGGAGAGCAGTACTTC. It encodes CASSLRVTSGGGGEQYF. The rearrangement joined TRBV7-2 to TRBJ2-7, and TRBD2 aligns with 13 junction nucleotides. The junction shows trimming of 2 bases on V and 7 bases on J, and the gene matches do not reach 11 bases of it. The CDR3, from cysteine to phenylalanine, totals 17 residues. The read is trimmed to its CDR3 DNA, 51 bases read in frame from base 1. The germline V gene supplies CDR1 SGHTA and CDR2 FQGNSA.